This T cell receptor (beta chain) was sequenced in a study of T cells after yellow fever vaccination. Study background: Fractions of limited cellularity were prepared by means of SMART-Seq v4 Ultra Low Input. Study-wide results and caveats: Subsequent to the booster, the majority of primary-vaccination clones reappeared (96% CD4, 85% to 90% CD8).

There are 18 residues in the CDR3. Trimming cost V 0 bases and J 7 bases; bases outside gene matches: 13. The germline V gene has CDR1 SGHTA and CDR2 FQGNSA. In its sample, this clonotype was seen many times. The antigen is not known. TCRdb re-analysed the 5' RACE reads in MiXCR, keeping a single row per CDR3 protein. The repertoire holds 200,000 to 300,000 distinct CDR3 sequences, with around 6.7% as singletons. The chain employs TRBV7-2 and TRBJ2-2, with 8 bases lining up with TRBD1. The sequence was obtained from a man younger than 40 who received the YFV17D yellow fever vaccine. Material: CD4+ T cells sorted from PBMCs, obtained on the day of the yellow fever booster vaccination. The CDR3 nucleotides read TGTGCCAGCAGCTTAGCGCCGTTGAGAACAGGGGGACACGGGGAGCTGTTTTTT. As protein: CASSLAPLRTGGHGELFF.